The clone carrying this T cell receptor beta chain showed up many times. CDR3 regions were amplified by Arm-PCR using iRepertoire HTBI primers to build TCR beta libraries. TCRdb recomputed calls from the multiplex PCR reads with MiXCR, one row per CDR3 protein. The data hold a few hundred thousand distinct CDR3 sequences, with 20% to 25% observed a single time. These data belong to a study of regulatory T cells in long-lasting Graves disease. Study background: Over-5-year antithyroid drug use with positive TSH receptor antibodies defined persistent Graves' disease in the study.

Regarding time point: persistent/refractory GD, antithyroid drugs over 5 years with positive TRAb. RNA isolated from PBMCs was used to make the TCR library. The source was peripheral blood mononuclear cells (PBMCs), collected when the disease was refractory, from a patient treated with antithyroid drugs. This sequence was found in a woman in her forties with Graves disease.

The CDR3 loop reads CASSLGPTNTEAFF. The DNA for the CDR3 is TGTGCCAGCAGCTTGGGGCCCACGAACACTGAAGCTTTCTTT. This chain connects TRBV11-2 to TRBJ1-1; D possibly corresponds to TRBD1 (5 bases). CDR1 and CDR2 (germline): SGHAT, FQNNGV. V was shortened by 3 bases and J by 1 base, with 9 bases between the two germline ends. This CDR3 is 14 amino acids long.